This T cell receptor beta chain was identified in a study of Tregs in tolerant kidney transplant recipients. Overall study results and limits: Biological reproducibility was not directly addressed in this study. Changing PCR primers prevented nucleotide comparison between some patients' samples. In tolerant patients, donor-specific Tregs outgrew total Tregs, suggesting antigen-driven expansion.

Related graft donors supplied nonmyeloablative bone marrow transplants, and mixed chimerism was transient. CD4+CD25+CD127- Tregs, CD4+CD25- non-Tregs, CD4 and CD8 cells were sorted. Method: immunoSEQ multiplex PCR; TCRdb's copy keeps in-frame clones and lacks some. The table lists about 64,000 clones, more than 70% of them singletons. Only one count was recorded for this clone. Its specificity is unknown. This specimen consisted of CD4+ T cells from blood (PBMCs), obtained 6 months after the transplant. The clonotype was recovered from a human patient who received a combined kidney and bone marrow transplant. Some T cells may be graft donor cells.

The CDR3 spells CASSPLTGANTGELFF. The CDR3 nucleotides are TGTGCCAGCTCACCACTCACAGGGGCGAACACCGGGGAGCTGTTTTTT. The chain links TRBV18 to TRBJ2-2, with 7 nucleotides matching TRBD1. The CDR3 runs 16 residues. CDR1 is KGHSH and CDR2 is LQKENI in the germline V gene. J lost 0 bases, V lost 1 base, and 2 bases had no gene match.